This T cell receptor beta chain was profiled in a study of cytomegalovirus exposure and HLA in healthy donors. Overall study results and limits: CMV serostatus was the only immune exposure information that was available. Sequencing probably produced one cluster of sequence variants that were highly shared. Analysis was carried out at a later point, and it linked a missense DCLRE1C variant to TCR beta V- and J-gene trimming. Most TCR sequences were rare, but some public TCRs occurred in many donors.

V was pared by 5 bases and J by 2 bases, with 4 bases of the junction left unmatched. This CDR3 is 14 amino acids long. Germline lookup yields CDR1 SGHNT and CDR2 YENEEA. A single count supports this clone. Its matching antigen is unknown. The PCR had 60 Vbeta and 13 Jbeta primers. Sequencing was performed with immunoSEQ multiplex PCR; in TCRdb, only in-frame clones are kept and a portion is missing. The table shows 150,000 or so clones, with roughly 68% occurring only once. The sequenced material came from PBMCs. This chain links TRBV11-3 with TRBJ2-5; 8 bases fit TRBD2. The receptor comes from a man aged 25-45 years in good health and CMV-seropositive. Here the CDR3 DNA reads TGTGCCAGCAGCAAGGGACTAGGTCAAGAGACCCAGTACTTC. Residues: CASSKGLGQETQYF.